The 18 T cell receptor beta chains given below trace back to one sample, sequenced in a study of blood T cells in healthy people across ages. A second PCR of roughly 7 to 11 cycles used a sample-barcoded 5' primer and a J-beta primer mix. Each CDR3 protein gets one entry after TCRdb re-called the 5' RACE reads with MiXCR. The table shows 850,000 to 1,100,000 distinct CDR3 sequences, with around two fifths occurring only once. The sample comprised blood. All receptors come from a young man in good health.

This chain uses TRBV4-2 with TRBJ2-7; D tentatively reads TRBD1 or TRBD2 (5 bases each). The germline V gene encodes CDR1 LGHNA and CDR2 YNFKEQ. CDR3 length: 13 amino acids. V dropped 4 bases and J dropped 6 bases, with 13 bases sitting between them. The DNA for the CDR3 is TGTGCCAGCAGCCGATTCGGGACCTCCGAGCAGTACTTC. This encodes CASSRFGTSEQYF.

In its sample, this clonotype was seen a few times. The CDR3 nucleotides read TGCGCCAGCAGCTTAATCTCGGGGGGCCTATACAATGAGCAGTTCTTC. This translates into CASSLISGGLYNEQFF. This sequence joins TRBV5-1 and TRBJ2-1, with D perhaps matching TRBD2 (7 bases). This CDR3 has 16 residues. The V and J ends lost 2 bases and 4 bases respectively, with 16 bases between them. Per germline, CDR1 SGHRS and CDR2 YFSETQ. Filled out from reference TRBV5-1 and TRBJ2-1, the complete variable domain reads KAGVTQTPRYLIKTRGQQVTLSCSPISGHRSVSWYQQTPGQGLQFLFEYFSETQRNKGNFPGRFSGRQFSNSRSEMNVSTLELGDSALYLCASSLISGGLYNEQFFGPGTRLTVL.

This clonotype showed up just a few times. CDR3 nucleotides: TGCAGCGTTTCCGGGACAGGGGGCATTTACGAGCAGTACTTC. This translates into CSVSGTGGIYEQYF. This rearrangement joins TRBV29-1 to TRBJ2-7, with 12 bases matching TRBD1. Trimming cost V 5 bases and J 4 bases; bases outside gene matches: 6. The length of the CDR3 is 14 residues. The germline V gene has CDR1 SQVTM and CDR2 ANQGSEA.

The J gene is TRBJ2-5, the V gene TRBV27, with 13 bases aligning to TRBD2. Germline V gene sequence: CDR1 MNHEY, CDR2 SMNVEV (reference sequence). The CDR3 totals 14 residues. The trim removed 7 bases at V and 11 bases at J, leaving 10 bases unmatched. The CDR3 coding sequence is TGTGCCAGCAAACTAGCGGGGGGGAACAATGAGCAGTACTTC. This gives the protein CASKLAGGNNEQYF.

This clonotype was seen just once. This sequence joins TRBV7-2 and TRBJ2-1, with D uncertain. V was clipped by 5 bases and J by 1 base, with 12 bases between them. Germline V gives CDR1 SGHTA, CDR2 FQGNSA. This CDR3 has 15 residues. The CDR3: CASSVQHPSYNEQFF. The CDR3 DNA is TGTGCCAGCAGCGTTCAACACCCTTCCTACAATGAGCAGTTCTTC.

V usage is TRBV27 and J usage is TRBJ2-7, with 10 bases lining up with TRBD1. This CDR3 has 15 residues. Trimming cost V 4 bases and J 5 bases; bases outside gene matches: 8. The germline gives CDR1 MNHEY, CDR2 SMNVEV (reference sequence). CDR3 DNA sequence: TGTGCCAGCAGTTCCATGACAGGGGGCTGGAACGAGCAGTACTTC. Amino acids: CASSSMTGGWNEQYF.

This clonotype appeared a few times. The gene calls are TRBV20-1 and TRBJ2-3; 7 bases agree with TRBD1. The CDR3 loop spans 13 amino acids. The trim removed 6 bases at V and 3 bases at J, leaving 6 bases unmatched. Germline lookup yields CDR1 DFQATT and CDR2 SNEGSKA (reference sequence). The CDR3 spells CSAETGLTDTQYF. CDR3 DNA: TGCAGTGCCGAGACAGGGTTAACAGATACGCAGTATTTT.

This clonotype was found a few times. The chain is built from TRBV20-1 and TRBJ2-5; TRBD2 matches 10 bases. The CDR3 totals 15 residues. Germline V gene data show CDR1 as DFQATT and CDR2 as SNEGSKA (reference sequence). Trimming cost V 5 bases and J 3 bases; bases outside gene matches: 9. Written as DNA, the CDR3 is TGCAGTGCTCGAGGGGCCAGCGGGGGGGAAGAGACCCAGTACTTC. Protein product: CSARGASGGEETQYF.

V and J are TRBV6-5 and TRBJ2-3; D not certain. Trimming left V 0 bases short and J 4 bases short, with 14 bases between. CDR3 length equals 16 residues. Germline CDR1 reads MNHEY; CDR2 reads SVGAGI. CDR3 region: CASSYSLPNMADTQYF. The CDR3 coding sequence is TGTGCCAGCAGTTACTCCCTACCCAATATGGCAGATACGCAGTATTTT.

This clonotype was detected only a few times. The V call is TRBV7-2, the J call TRBJ2-7; D possibly matches TRBD1 or TRBD2 (6 bases each). V was shortened by 1 base and J by 3 bases, with 10 bases between the two germline ends. Germline CDR1 reads SGHTA; CDR2 reads FQGNSA. The CDR3 totals 14 residues. For the CDR3, the DNA is TGTGCCAGCAGCTTAGAAGGGGGGTACTACGAGCAGTACTTC. Its protein is CASSLEGGYYEQYF.

V is TRBV7-8 and J is TRBJ1-1; no clear D gene. The CDR3 sequence is 13 residues long. V was cut by 3 bases and J by 8 bases, with 13 bases left in between. Germline CDR1 is SGHVS and CDR2 is FQNEAQ. This CDR3 is CASSFDGVREAFF. CDR3 nucleotides: TGTGCCAGCAGCTTCGATGGGGTTCGGGAAGCTTTCTTT.

Of note for this clonotype: Germline and junction disagree at one end, which may indicate a read error. The chain has TRBV12-3 or TRBV12-4 and TRBJ1-1; D not resolved. There are 13 residues in the CDR3. The CDR3 bases are TGTGCCAGCAGTTTGAGGTCAAACACTGGAGCTTTCTTT. Translating it yields CASSLRSNTGAFF.

The sample holds a few counts of this clonotype. The CDR3 nucleotides read TGTGCCAGCAAGAGGGGGCTAGGCTATGGCTACACCTTC. It specifies CASKRGLGYGYTF. The rearrangement joins TRBV27 to TRBJ1-2, with 7 positions matching TRBD1. This CDR3 comprises 13 residues. J was trimmed by 4 bases and V by 7 bases; bases with no gene match: 6. Germline lookup yields CDR1 MNHEY and CDR2 SMNVEV (reference sequence).

The chain couples TRBV20-1 to TRBJ1-4; D remains unclear. With 1 base removed from V and 2 bases from J, the gap between germline ends came to 14 bases. The CDR3 sequence is 16 residues long. Germline-derived CDR1 and CDR2 are DFQATT and SNEGSKA (reference sequence). The CDR3 is CSARASRASTNEKLFF. CDR3 coding DNA: TGCAGTGCTAGAGCCTCCCGGGCAAGCACTAATGAAAAACTGTTTTTT.

The chain is built from TRBV20-1 and TRBJ2-5; D remains ambiguous. The CDR3 length is 13 residues. V lost 1 base to trimming and J lost 11 bases, with 17 bases between them. Germline CDR1 reads DFQATT; CDR2 reads SNEGSKA (reference sequence). The CDR3 here is CSARVQLDNEQYF. DNA for the CDR3: TGCAGTGCTAGAGTTCAGCTCGACAATGAGCAGTACTTC.

This chain links TRBV29-1 with TRBJ2-4; D tentatively fits TRBD1 or TRBD2 (5 bases each). The closer fit of TRBJ2-7 to the DNA end suggests the J call may be wrong. The CDR3 runs 13 residues. Per germline, CDR1 SQVTM and CDR2 ANQGSEA. This chain's CDR3 is CSGGDRVGYEQYF. CDR3 nucleotides: TGCAGCGGGGGAGACAGAGTGGGCTACGAGCAGTACTTC.

This clonotype occurred many times. The V call is TRBV4-1, the J call TRBJ2-3; D call uncertain. CDR1 MGHRA and CDR2 YSYEKL come from the germline V gene. V was trimmed by 3 bases and J by 0 bases, leaving 10 bases between them. The CDR3 spans 15 residues. CDR3 DNA: TGCGCCAGCAGCCAGCAAAGGGCTAGCACAGATACGCAGTATTTT. Translated, it gives CASSQQRASTDTQYF.

In its sample, this clonotype was seen once. The chain employs TRBV12-3 or TRBV12-4 and TRBJ1-1; D not certain. This CDR3 has 13 residues. V was shortened by 4 bases and J by 7 bases, with 13 bases between the two germline ends. Here the CDR3 reads CASSSRRVGEAFF. CDR3 nucleotide sequence: TGTGCCAGCAGTTCTAGGAGGGTGGGTGAAGCTTTCTTT.